This TCR beta chain came from a study of blood T cell repertoires in COVID-19. Background on the study: The United States, Italy and Spain supplied acute and convalescent COVID-19 samples. T cells, B-cell-depleted T cells, or PBMCs provided the cDNA or gDNA that served as material.

CDR3 length equals 16 residues. V shed 6 bases, J shed 6 bases, and the junction held 10 bases outside the gene matches. Germline CDR1 is SNHLY and CDR2 is FYNNEI. Per the study methods: The authors estimated nucleated cell counts from reference gene primer amplification. Only in-frame clones appear in the TCRdb table, and some are missing; sequencing was by immunoSEQ multiplex PCR. That table furnishes V, J and clone size, whereas the DNA furnished D and trimming. The sample carries 75,000 to 90,000 clones, 86% recorded once. The receptor's source is a man over 45 with active or convalescent COVID-19. The J gene is TRBJ2-2, the V gene TRBV2; 10 bases are shared with TRBD2. Sequenced material: peripheral blood. The CDR3 DNA sequence: TGTGCCAGCAGCACCGGGACTAGCGTTCTGGCCGGGGAGCTGTTTTTT. Residues: CASSTGTSVLAGELFF.